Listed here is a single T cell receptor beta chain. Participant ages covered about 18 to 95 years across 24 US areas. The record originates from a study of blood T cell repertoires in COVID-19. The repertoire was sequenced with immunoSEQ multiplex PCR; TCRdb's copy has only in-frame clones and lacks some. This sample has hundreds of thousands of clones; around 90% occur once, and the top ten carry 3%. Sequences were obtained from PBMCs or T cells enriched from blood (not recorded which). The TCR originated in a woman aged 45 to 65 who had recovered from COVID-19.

The chain's CDR3 is CASTPEGGLGNTIYF. Written as DNA, the CDR3 is TGTGCCAGTACCCCCGAGGGGGGGCTCGGAAACACCATATATTTT. V and J are TRBV19 and TRBJ1-3; D is possibly TRBD1 (6 bases). Germline CDR1 and CDR2: LNHDA and SQIVND (reference sequence). This CDR3 spans 15 amino acids. The V end lost 7 bases, the J end lost 4 bases, and 17 bases lay between the germline ends.